This TCR beta chain was identified during a study of vaccination effects on CD4 cells after COVID-19. The ViraFEST assay expanded antigen-specific CD4+ T cells with viral peptide pools before sequencing. Culture lasted around eleven days before CD4+ T cell isolation. On days 3 and 7, fresh IL-2 medium replaced half the medium. Measured with immunoSEQ multiplex PCR; TCRdb has only the in-frame clones, and not every one. There are approximately 54,000 clones in the sample; 75% to 90% occur only once, and 2.4% lies in the top ten. As for this clone: Its specificity is unknown.

Sequencing used CD4+ T cells from PBMCs cultured with HCoV-229E spike peptides, obtained before COVID-19 vaccination. The TCR was taken from a human donor who received a COVID-19 vaccine.

CDR3 DNA: TGTGCCAGCAGCTTAGCAGGGTTGAACACTGAAGCTTTCTTT. Translation gives CASSLAGLNTEAFF. The genes are TRBV7-8 and TRBJ1-1, with D unresolved. Trimming removed 0 bases from V and 0 bases from J, with 5 bases in between. The CDR3 spans 14 residues. Germline V CDR1 and CDR2: SGHVS, FQNEAQ.